The rows below give T cell receptor beta chains drawn from one sample of a study of Ad26.COV2.S vaccination and SARS-CoV-2 variants. Only in-frame clones appear in the TCRdb table, and some are missing; sequencing was by immunoSEQ multiplex PCR. Of around 340,000 clones listed, about 86% were seen once; the top ten hold approximately 11%. Sequences were derived from peripheral blood, sampled in a trial of Ad26.COV2.S vaccine versus placebo. Receptors originate from a person aged 18-60 years who received the Ad26.COV2.S COVID-19 vaccine or a placebo. Each CDR3 is given with its conserved first and last residue. D genes are given only for firm matches.

>TRBV7-8|.|TRBJ2-5
CASSPRGGTGFQTQYF
>TRBV19|.|TRBJ2-6
CASSWTFGANVLTF
>TRBV11-2|TRBD1|TRBJ1-4
CASSLTGQGNEKLFF
>TRBV6-6|TRBD1|TRBJ1-2
CASSYLGQAVHGYTF
>TRBV7-2|TRBD2|TRBJ2-5
CASSLALNGGGAKTQYF
>TRBV4-3|.|TRBJ1-1
CASSQDRSLNTEAFF
>TRBV12-3/TRBV12-4|.|TRBJ2-3
CASSRGGDTQYF
>TRBV30|TRBD1|TRBJ2-5
CAWSEGARETQYF
>TRBV28|.|TRBJ2-7
CASSPAGRSSYEQYF
>TRBV19|TRBD1|TRBJ1-6
CASSTRDRTNSPLHF
>TRBV13|.|TRBJ2-1
CASSPWETSYNEQFF
>TRBV18|TRBD1|TRBJ2-5
CASSPGGQGQETQYF